This TCR beta chain was profiled in a study of blood T cells in healthy people across ages (dated by TCRdb to 2015 to 2017). Study-level background: In model experiments, template switching captured about one uniquely barcoded TCR beta cDNA molecule for every two T cells. The study measured age-related changes in TCR beta repertoire diversity using deep sequencing normalized with unique cDNA molecular identifiers. Donors were grouped into four age groups: young (average 16 years), middle-aged (roughly 38), aged (about 59) and long-lived (about 82). To avoid experimental bias, donors of different ages were distributed randomly across sequencing lanes. Two additional independent replicas of 1 million unique cDNA reads from the same blood draw were analyzed for two donors (one aged 18 to 29 and one aged 80 or older).

Overall results and qualifications from the work: Compared with the aged group, the long-lived group had more naive CD4+ T cells, fewer expanded clones and increased TCR diversity, a pattern suggesting age selection. Total diversity estimates from one million sequenced T cells were considered lower bounds and underestimates. Since profiling was done on bulk unsorted PBMCs, naive and antigen-experienced compartments could not be conclusively compared. The CMV infection status of donors was not known, potentially confounding age-related changes in expanded clonotypes. Observed TCR beta diversity correlated strongly with the percentage of naive T cells measured by flow cytometry. As age increased, observed TCR beta diversity per million T cells dropped in a roughly linear way, and a significant reduction was already evident by age 40.

Library method: 5' RACE. Instrument used: Illumina HiSeq 2500. A second 7 to 11 cycle PCR used a sample-barcoded 5' primer and a J-beta primer mix. Each TCR beta cDNA molecule received a unique molecular identifier from a template-switch 5' adaptor carrying 12 random nucleotides. Each sample yielded at least 2.5 million CDR3-containing paired-end reads. First-strand cDNA synthesis was performed from all RNA using the Mint cDNA synthesis kit, with priming by a TRBC-specific oligonucleotide. Following uracil-DNA glycosylase treatment, a first 18-cycle PCR with universal primers M1SS and BC2_uni_R was performed on all cDNA. The original pipeline was this. Normalization of each sample was performed by random selection of 1 million high-quality reads, each carrying a distinct molecular identifier. Instead of being binned into consensus sequences, reads with shared molecular identifiers were discarded. MiTCR, set to a Q25 quality threshold and the strictest error-elimination algorithm, was used for CDR3 identification, clonotype clustering and error correction. A nonparametric unseen species model with Euler transformation was used to estimate a lower bound on total TCR beta diversity. TCRdb passed the public sequencing reads through fastp at Q25 and MiXCR, retaining productive beta sequences. Rows merge per CDR3 protein into single entries with the most common DNA and genes. TCRdb's processing, not the authors', yielded these V and J calls. The sample data list 550,000 to 650,000 distinct CDR3 sequences, and less than 35% of these were observed just once. 15% to 19% of the sample is held by the ten biggest clonotypes.

A few counts support this clonotype. The antigen this receptor binds is unknown. Base qualities were left out, and no much larger clone turns up one base away. The donors were 40 or so Caucasian individuals from Russia, aged 6 to 90 years, who were systemically healthy. About 10 milliliters of peripheral blood were collected from each donor into EDTA-treated Vacutainer tubes. Ficoll-Paque density-gradient centrifugation was used to isolate PBMCs, with at least 6 million obtained per sample. Total RNA, at least 6 micrograms per sample, was extracted from PBMCs with Trizol reagent. For every donor, an aliquot of PBMCs went through flow cytometry to measure the percentages of naive CD45RAhigh/CD27high T cells. The sample consisted of blood. The clonotype originates from a woman older than 75 in good health.

The CDR3 sequence is CASSQVRGTTNEKLFF. Read as DNA, the sequence is TGCGCCAGCAGCCAAGTTCGGGGTACAACTAATGAAAAACTGTTTTTT. This sequence uses TRBV4-3 and TRBJ1-4; confidence is insufficient to name the D gene. From cysteine to phenylalanine, the CDR3 is 16 amino acids long. The kept DNA is CDR3 alone, 48 bases in frame from the first base. CDR1 and CDR2 are drawn from the germline V gene: LGHNA, YSLEER. V and J lose 1 base and 0 bases, and a span of 9 bases separates them.